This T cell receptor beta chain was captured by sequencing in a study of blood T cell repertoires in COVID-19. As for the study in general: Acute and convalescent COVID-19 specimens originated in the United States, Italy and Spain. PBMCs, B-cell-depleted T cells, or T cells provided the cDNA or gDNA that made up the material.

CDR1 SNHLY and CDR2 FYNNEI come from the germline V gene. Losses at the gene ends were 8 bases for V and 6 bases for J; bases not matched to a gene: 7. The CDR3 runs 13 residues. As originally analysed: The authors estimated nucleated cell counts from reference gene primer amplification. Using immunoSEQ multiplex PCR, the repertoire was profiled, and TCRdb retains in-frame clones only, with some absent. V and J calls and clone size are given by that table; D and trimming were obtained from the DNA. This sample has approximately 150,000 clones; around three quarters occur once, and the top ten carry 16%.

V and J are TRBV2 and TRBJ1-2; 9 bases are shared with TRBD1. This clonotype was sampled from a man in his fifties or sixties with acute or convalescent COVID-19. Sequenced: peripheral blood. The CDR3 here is CASYQQGADGYTF. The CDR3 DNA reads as TGTGCCAGCTATCAACAGGGGGCTGATGGCTACACCTTC.